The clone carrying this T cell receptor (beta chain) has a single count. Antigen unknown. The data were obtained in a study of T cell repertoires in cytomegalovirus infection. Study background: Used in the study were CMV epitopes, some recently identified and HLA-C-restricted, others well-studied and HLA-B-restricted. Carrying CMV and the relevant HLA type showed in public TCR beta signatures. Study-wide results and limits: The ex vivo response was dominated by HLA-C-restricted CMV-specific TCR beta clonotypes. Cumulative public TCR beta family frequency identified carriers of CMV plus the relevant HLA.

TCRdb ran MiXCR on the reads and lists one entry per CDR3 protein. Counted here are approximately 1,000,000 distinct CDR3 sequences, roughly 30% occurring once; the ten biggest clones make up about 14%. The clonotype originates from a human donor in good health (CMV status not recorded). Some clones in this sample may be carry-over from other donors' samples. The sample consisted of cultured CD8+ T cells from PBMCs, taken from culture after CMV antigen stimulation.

In nucleotides, the CDR3 is TGTGCCAGCAGTTTATTCCCTGGGGGGAGGAACACTGAAGCTTTCTTT. Its translation is CASSLFPGGRNTEAFF. The gene calls are TRBV27 and TRBJ1-1; maybe TRBD1 (5 bases). Per germline, CDR1 MNHEY and CDR2 SMNVEV (reference sequence). The CDR3 runs to 16 residues. Trimming took off 1 base at V and 1 base at J, with 13 bases between the two ends.